The T cell receptor (beta chain) under discussion was sequenced for a study of identical twins. Study results and limitations: Conclusions rested on cross-sectional statistics rather than following the same donors.

Template switching (which added a universal primer site) was used, and cDNA carried unique molecular identifiers. MiXCR, run by TCRdb on the 5' RACE reads, gives a single entry per CDR3 protein. Seen here are 280,000 or so distinct CDR3 sequences, about 8.9% observed once, and the top ten hold less than 2.5%. For this clonotype: Antigen: not known.

The CDR3 totals 13 residues. V was pared by 6 bases and J by 4 bases, with 2 bases of the junction left unmatched. Germline V gene data show CDR1 as MDHEN and CDR2 as SYDVKM. A further study also used this sample, focusing on yellow fever vaccine responses in identical twins.

Sequencing was performed on memory (CD45RO+) T cells sorted from blood. The clonotype was recovered from a woman younger than 30 in good health. The J gene is TRBJ1-2, the V gene TRBV28; 10 bases agree with TRBD1. This chain's CDR3 is CASRTGGSYGYTF. The CDR3 coding sequence is TGTGCCAGCAGGACAGGGGGCAGCTATGGCTACACCTTC.